Below, 25 T cell receptor beta chains from the same sample are listed, as sequenced in a study of tumor and adjacent non-tumor tissue in lung cancer. A modified ARM-PCR protocol with three rounds of nested PCR amplified TCRbeta. Each CDR3 protein gets one entry after TCRdb re-called the multiplex PCR reads with MiXCR. The table has 90,000 to 100,000 distinct CDR3 sequences, 75% to 85% seen once. This sample's RNA came from whole unsorted tissue. This non-tumor lung sample came from over 3 cm beyond the tumor edge. The source material was distant non-tumor lung tissue. The origin of the receptors is a man in his sixties with small cell lung cancer.

This chain links TRBV6-5 with TRBJ1-1; D ambiguous. The CDR3 consists of 13 residues. V gave up 0 bases and J gave up 4 bases, with 6 bases separating them. Germline assignment: CDR1 MNHEY and CDR2 SVGAGI. The CDR3 DNA sequence: TGTGCCAGCAGTTACTCATTGGGCACTGAAGCTTTCTTT. It specifies CASSYSLGTEAFF.

The chain carries TRBV30 and TRBJ2-3, with 9 bases lining up with TRBD2. Germline CDR1 reads GTSNPN; CDR2 reads SVGIG (reference sequence). This CDR3 contains 15 residues. J was trimmed by 8 bases and V by 2 bases; bases with no gene match: 11. The CDR3 protein is CAWSPLEGAGGTQYF. CDR3 coding DNA: TGTGCCTGGAGTCCGCTAGAGGGAGCGGGGGGTACGCAGTATTTT. Filled out from reference TRBV30 and TRBJ2-3, the complete variable domain reads SQTIHQWPATLVQPVGSPLSLECTVEGTSNPNLYWYRQAAGRGLQLLFYSVGIGQISSEVPQNLSASRPQDRQFILSSKKLLLSDSGFYLCAWSPLEGAGGTQYFGPGTRLTVL.

In regard to this clonotype: The junction shows a germline mismatch at one end, possibly a read error. This chain connects TRBV4-1 to TRBJ2-7, with D perhaps TRBD2 (6 bases). The CDR3 is 15 amino acids. Per germline, CDR1 MGHRA and CDR2 YSYEKL. The DNA for the CDR3 is TGCGCCAGCAGGCAAGATATCGCGGGGCCGTACGAGCATTACTTC. Its translation is CASRQDIAGPYEHYF.

This clonotype was recorded once. One end of the junction varies from germline; a read error may be responsible. The genes are TRBV11-3 and TRBJ2-5; D gene unclear. Germline V gene lookup returns CDR1 SGHNT and CDR2 YENEEA. The CDR3 is 11 residues long. CDR3 sequence (DNA): TGCGCCAACAGCTTACTAGAGACCCAGTACTTC. Translated, it gives CANSLLETQYF.

The chain joins TRBV7-3 to TRBJ1-6, with 11 bases fitting TRBD1. CDR3 length: 14 residues. Germline-derived CDR1 and CDR2 are SGHTA and FQGTGA. V shed 5 bases, J shed 9 bases, and the junction held 3 bases outside the gene matches. CDR3 in DNA: TGTGCCAGCAGCCGGACAGGGGGCAGTTCACCCCTCCACTTT. Protein product: CASSRTGGSSPLHF.

Regarding this clonotype: The CDR3 does not close with the conserved phenylalanine or tryptophan, likely indicating a read error. V is TRBV29-1 and J is TRBJ2-7; D might be TRBD1 (6 bases). CDR3 length equals 12 residues. Germline CDR1 SQVTM, CDR2 ANQGSEA. This chain's CDR3 is CRARDTSYEQYL. The CDR3 region has the DNA TGTAGGGCCCGGGACACCTCCTACGAGCAGTACTTA.

V gene TRBV29-1 combines with J gene TRBJ1-4; maybe TRBD1 (6 bases). CDR1 and CDR2 (germline): SQVTM, ANQGSEA. This CDR3 is 13 amino acids long. Trimming shortened V by 7 bases and J by 8 bases, and 17 bases separated the two germline ends. CDR3 in amino acids: CSAWTECVEKLFF. The CDR3 DNA reads as TGCAGCGCCTGGACAGAATGTGTCGAAAAACTGTTTTTT. The full variable domain, its missing parts supplied by reference TRBV29-1 and TRBJ1-4, is SAVISQKPSRDICQRGTSLTIQCQVDSQVTMMFWYRQQPGQSLTLIATANQGSEATYESGFVIDKFPISRPNLTFSTLTVSNMSPEDSSIYLCSAWTECVEKLFFGSGTQLSVL.

This clonotype is a singleton in its sample. An end of the junction differs from the germline gene, which may be a read error. This chain links TRBV4-1 with TRBJ2-7; D might be TRBD1 (5 bases). CDR1 is MGHRA, CDR2 YSYEKL, per germline. The CDR3 runs to 13 residues. The CDR3 DNA sequence: TGCGCCAACAGTCTCGACAGACTCTACGGGCAGTACTTC. Protein sequence: CANSLDRLYGQYF.

This clonotype was seen once. The CDR3 end shows no conserved phenylalanine or tryptophan, and so a read error is likely. The limits of the CDR3 on the DNA are not certain, so only TCRdb's listed CDR3 is given. The V gene is TRBV6-1, the J gene TRBJ2-2; the listed D gene, TRBD2, was not tested against the DNA. The CDR3 extends over 16 residues, inclusive of both ends. Germline CDR1 and CDR2: MNHNS and SASEGT. The CDR3 sequence is CATTIPGLAVPGELFY.

In this sample, this clonotype turned up once. A read error may produce the germline difference seen at one junction end. This rearrangement joins TRBV6-5 to TRBJ2-1; D ambiguous. This CDR3 contains 11 residues. CDR1 and CDR2 from the germline V gene are MNHEY and SVGAGI. CDR3 in amino acids: CSSNRENEQFF. The DNA for the CDR3 is TGTTCCAGCAACCGCGAAAATGAGCAGTTCTTC.

As regards this clonotype: Its ends do not fully match the called genes, so a read error is possible. The rearrangement uses TRBV20-1 and TRBJ2-1; TRBD2 matches at 7 bases. The CDR3 length is 15 residues. CDR1 and CDR2 from the germline V gene are DFQATT and SNEGSKA (reference sequence). The CDR3 DNA reads as TGCAGTGCTAGGTTCTTATCGGGAGGAGGGAATGAGCGGTTCTTC. Its translation: CSARFLSGGGNERFF.

The rearrangement links TRBV6-5 to TRBJ2-1, with 11 nucleotides matching TRBD2. With 0 bases clipped from V and 4 bases from J, the junction kept 11 bases outside the gene matches. Per germline, CDR1 MNHEY and CDR2 SVGAGI. CDR3 length equals 19 residues. The CDR3 DNA follows: TGTGCCAGCAGTTACTCGAGCGGGCGGGGACTAGCGGCTTACAATGAGCAGTTCTTC. It is translated as CASSYSSGRGLAAYNEQFF.

In the case of this clonotype: Since a much larger clone is just one base distant, this may be a read error. The chain employs TRBV20-1 and TRBJ2-1; 7 bases agree with TRBD1. The germline V gene encodes CDR1 DFQATT and CDR2 SNEGSKA (reference sequence). Trimming took 1 base from V and 8 from J; bases not matched to a gene: 17. This CDR3 has 17 amino acids. CDR3 sequence (DNA): TGCAGTGCTAGAGGTGAAATGACAGGGAGCATCTCCCATGAGCAGTTCTTC. Translation gives CSARGEMTGSISHEQFF.

The J gene is TRBJ2-3, the V gene TRBV29-1; D is unresolved. This CDR3 contains 14 residues. Germline CDR1 SQVTM, CDR2 ANQGSEA. The CDR3 here is CSHGNAELTDTQYF. The CDR3 DNA sequence: TGCAGTCACGGAAATGCGGAACTCACAGATACGCAGTATTTT.

A note on this clonotype: One base away lies a much larger clone, so this may be a sequencing read error. J is TRBJ1-1 and V is TRBV20-1, with D maybe TRBD1 (6 bases). This CDR3 has 14 residues. Trimming took off 7 bases at V and 3 bases at J, with 18 bases between the two ends. CDR1 and CDR2 from the germline V gene are DFQATT and SNEGSKA (reference sequence). CDR3 in DNA: TGCAGTGTTAGCCCCGGACAGTCGGACACTGAAGCTTTCTTT. This gives the protein CSVSPGQSDTEAFF.

Details on this clonotype: Relative to the germline gene, one junction end is altered; a read error may explain this. This sequence joins TRBV29-1 and TRBJ1-1; D remains ambiguous. Germline V lookup: CDR1 SQVTM, CDR2 ANQGSEA. The CDR3 is made up of 13 amino acids. CDR3 amino acids: CRVEDPKGYETFF. As DNA, the CDR3 is TGCAGAGTTGAAGATCCCAAAGGGTATGAAACTTTCTTT.

About this clonotype itself: This CDR3 is missing its conserved last phenylalanine or tryptophan, likely due to a read error. The chain has TRBV20-1 and TRBJ2-1, with 9 nucleotides matching TRBD2. The CDR3 runs to 16 residues. CDR1 and CDR2 (germline): DFQATT, SNEGSKA (reference sequence). V lost 7 bases, J lost 2 bases, and 12 bases stayed unmatched. DNA for the CDR3: TGCAGTGTTAGGATATTGGTAGCGGGAGCCTACAATGAGCAGTTCCTT. Protein sequence: CSVRILVAGAYNEQFL.

A word on this clonotype: Mismatch with germline at one junction end may stem from a read error. This rearrangement joins TRBV11-2 to TRBJ2-3; D is ambiguous. Looked up from germline, CDR1 is SGHAT and CDR2 is FQNNGV. This CDR3 region has 13 residues. The CDR3 protein is CVSRRQGTNTQYF. CDR3 bases: TGTGTCAGCAGGAGACAAGGCACAAATACGCAGTATTTT.

The chain uses TRBV11-1 and TRBJ2-1, with D possibly being TRBD1 or TRBD2 (5 bases each). V shed 1 base and J shed 4 bases, with 11 bases lying between them. From germline, CDR1 is SGHAT and CDR2 FQDESV (reference sequence). The CDR3 length is 15 residues. The CDR3 nucleotides are TGTGCCAGCAGCTTAGAGGGGACGATATACAATGAGCAGTTCTTC. The encoded protein is CASSLEGTIYNEQFF.

On this clonotype itself: Compared with germline, one end of the junction differs, possibly owing to a read error. CDR3 coding DNA: TGCGCTAGCAGCTTTGGACTAGTGGGTGAGCAGTTCTTC. Translation gives CASSFGLVGEQFF. This rearrangement joins TRBV11-3 to TRBJ2-1, with 7 positions matching TRBD2. The CDR3 loop spans 13 amino acids. CDR1 is SGHNT, CDR2 YENEEA, per germline.

The sample holds many counts of this clonotype. V usage is TRBV6-1 and J usage is TRBJ2-2, with no clear D. Germline CDR1 is MNHNS and CDR2 is SASEGT. The ends were cut back, 7 bases at V and 1 base at J, with 10 bases in the middle. The length of the CDR3 is 14 residues. CDR3 DNA: TGTGCCAGCACCTTTGAGCGGAACACCGGGGAGCTGTTTTTT. Amino acids: CASTFERNTGELFF.

A word on this clonotype: At one end, the junction sequence differs from germline, possibly due to a read error. CDR3 bases: TGTGTCAGCAGCTCTCTAGGTGGGGGGATGTCCTACAATGAGCAGTTCTTT. It yields the protein CVSSSLGGGMSYNEQFF. This sequence joins TRBV11-3 and TRBJ2-1; D possibly corresponds to TRBD2 (6 bases). Germline CDR1 SGHNT, CDR2 YENEEA. The CDR3 has 17 residues.

Concerning this clonotype itself: A junction boundary mismatches the germline segment, possibly from a read error. V usage is TRBV28 and J usage is TRBJ2-4; D might be TRBD1 (6 bases). CDR3 length: 13 amino acids. Germline values: CDR1 MDHEN, CDR2 SYDVKM. Here the CDR3 reads CTSSSTGLRIQCF. The CDR3 DNA sequence: TGTACCAGCAGTTCAACAGGGTTGCGCATTCAGTGCTTC.

Details on this clonotype: Here the CDR3 omits its conserved ending phenylalanine or tryptophan, so a read error is the likely source. It is unclear where the CDR3 begins or ends on the DNA, so no DNA is shown, and the CDR3 is as TCRdb lists it. V is TRBV20-1 and J is TRBJ1-1; the table names TRBD1, a call not compared with the DNA. CDR1 and CDR2 from the germline V gene are DFQATT and SNEGSKA (reference sequence). The CDR3 is 14 amino acids in total, end residues counted. CDR3 sequence: CSARVWGPNTEVFS.

V usage is TRBV11-2 and J usage is TRBJ1-1, with D perhaps matching TRBD1 (5 bases). The V gene lost 5 bases and the J gene lost 3 bases, with 16 bases spanning the gap. The CDR3 has 15 amino acids. Germline lookup yields CDR1 SGHAT and CDR2 FQNNGV. CDR3 residues: CASSHLGHPDTEAFF. The CDR3 bases are TGTGCCAGCAGCCACCTCGGACACCCGGACACTGAAGCTTTCTTT.